This TCR beta chain appears in the sequencing data of a study of identical twins. Points from the study as a whole: With abundant cord blood beta clonotypes, insertions were fewer; memory repertoires showed no such pattern.

Looked up from germline, CDR1 is DFQATT and CDR2 is SNEGSKA (reference sequence). V shed 2 bases and J shed 12 bases, with 11 bases lying between them. The CDR3 covers 11 residues. Details on this clonotype: As yet, its antigen is unknown.

TCRdb reprocessed the 5' RACE reads via MiXCR and lists one record per CDR3 protein. The repertoire has some 500,000 distinct CDR3 sequences, 9.6% of them found once; the top ten carry around 3%. Separately, the same data were catalogued under a study of yellow fever vaccine responses in identical twins. That investigation notes: In identical twins, vaccine T cell responses appeared partly shared and partly individual.

The clonotype comes from a woman aged 18-29 years in good health. The V and J genes are TRBV20-1 and TRBJ2-1; D is ambiguous. What was sequenced was PBMCs. The CDR3 DNA reads TGCAGTGCTAGAACACCACCTACGCAGTTCTTC. This codes for CSARTPPTQFF.